Sequencing of this T cell receptor beta chain was carried out in a study of regulatory T cells in long-lasting Graves disease. According to the study, TCR beta libraries were built with iRepertoire HTBI primers and CDR3-region Arm-PCR. TCRdb re-called the multiplex PCR reads with MiXCR, one entry per CDR3 protein. The table shows 300,000 to 400,000 distinct CDR3 sequences, with 16% occurring only once. Germline V gene sequence: CDR1 LGHNA, CDR2 YNFKEQ. Trimming cost V 3 bases and J 8 bases; bases outside gene matches: 9. The CDR3 spans 16 residues. Time point defined: newly diagnosed GD, antithyroid drugs for less than 3 months. RNA isolated from PBMCs was used to make the TCR library. Xi'an, China, was home to the endocrinology department that provided patients. The same sample was also studied in work on T cells in Graves' hyperthyroidism and ophthalmopathy. That work states: The HTBI primer set drove a first-round RT-PCR of the TCR CDR3.

The TCR originated in a man aged 40-50 years with Graves disease. The chain uses TRBV4-2 and TRBJ1-4; 10 nucleotides match TRBD1. The sequencing used peripheral blood mononuclear cells (PBMCs), collected at new diagnosis, from a patient treated with antithyroid drugs. The CDR3 DNA is TGTGCCAGCAGCCAGGTCGGACAGGGGGTTCGGGAAAAACTGTTTTTT. Residues: CASSQVGQGVREKLFF.